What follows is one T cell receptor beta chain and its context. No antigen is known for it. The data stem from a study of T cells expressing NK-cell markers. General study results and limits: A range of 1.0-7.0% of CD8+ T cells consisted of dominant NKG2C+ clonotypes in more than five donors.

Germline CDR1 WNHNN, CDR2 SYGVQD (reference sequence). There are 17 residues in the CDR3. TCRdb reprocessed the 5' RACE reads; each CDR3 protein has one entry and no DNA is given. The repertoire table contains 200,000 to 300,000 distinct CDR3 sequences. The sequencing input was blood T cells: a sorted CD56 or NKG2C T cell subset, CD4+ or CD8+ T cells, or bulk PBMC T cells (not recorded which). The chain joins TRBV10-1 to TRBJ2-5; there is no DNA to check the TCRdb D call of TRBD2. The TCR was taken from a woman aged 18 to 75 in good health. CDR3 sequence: CASSESVAGGTRETQYF.